This TCR beta chain was documented in a study of glioma-infiltrating T cells. Study observations and caveats: CDR3 overlap between tissue and blood was very small.

TCR alpha and beta CDR3 regions were amplified from RNA using iRepertoire nested multiplex PCR. Each CDR3 protein is one row after TCRdb ran MiXCR on the multiplex PCR reads. The sample lists about 130,000 distinct CDR3 sequences; around 23% were seen once. Deletions cut 6 bases from V and 2 bases from J, with 8 bases between. The CDR3 extends over 12 amino acids. Germline V gives CDR1 MNHNS, CDR2 SASEGT. This clonotype appeared many times. Its antigen remains unidentified. Sequencing input: glioma tissue, nonneoplastic brain tissue, or PBMCs (not recorded which). V and J are TRBV6-1 and TRBJ2-7; D is uncertain. The sequence came from a human donor with low-grade glioma or glioblastoma, undergoing nonglioma brain surgery, or in good health (not recorded which). CDR3 in amino acids: CASSSGPYEQYF. The DNA for the CDR3 is TGTGCCAGCAGCTCGGGCCCCTACGAGCAGTACTTC.